The text below deals with one T cell receptor beta chain. These data come from a study of T cell responses to AZD1222 COVID-19 vaccine. Produced via immunoSEQ multiplex PCR; TCRdb's table is partial and in-frame only. The sample yields some 140,000 clones, around 89% seen once. The TCR comes from an adult who received the AZD1222 COVID-19 vaccine. Material: peripheral blood, obtained 28 days after the second AZD1222 dose.

CDR3 bases: TGTGCCAGCAGCCAAATCCCTTACGAGCAGTACTTC. Protein sequence: CASSQIPYEQYF. This sequence joins TRBV3-1 (or the pseudogene TRBV3-2) and TRBJ2-7; D gene uncertain. Germline V gene data show CDR1 as LGHDT and CDR2 as YNNKEL (reference sequence). V dropped 2 bases and J dropped 4 bases, with 6 bases sitting between them. The CDR3 has 12 residues.